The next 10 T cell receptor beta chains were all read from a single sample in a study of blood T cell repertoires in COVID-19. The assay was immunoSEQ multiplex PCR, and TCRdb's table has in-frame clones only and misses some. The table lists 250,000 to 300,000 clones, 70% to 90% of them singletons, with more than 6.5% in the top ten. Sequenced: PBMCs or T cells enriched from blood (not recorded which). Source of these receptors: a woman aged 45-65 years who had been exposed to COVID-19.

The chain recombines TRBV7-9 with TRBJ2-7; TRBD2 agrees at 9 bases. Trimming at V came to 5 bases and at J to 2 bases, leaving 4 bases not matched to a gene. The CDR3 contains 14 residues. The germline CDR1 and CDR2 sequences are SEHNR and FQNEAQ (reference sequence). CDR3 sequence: CASSPLAGAYEQYF. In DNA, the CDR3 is TGTGCCAGCAGCCCTTTAGCGGGGGCCTACGAGCAGTACTTC.

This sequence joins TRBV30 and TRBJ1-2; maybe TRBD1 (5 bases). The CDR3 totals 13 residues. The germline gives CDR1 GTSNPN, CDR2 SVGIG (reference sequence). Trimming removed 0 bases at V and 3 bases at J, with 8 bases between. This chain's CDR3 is CAWSVGDHYGYTF. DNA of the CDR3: TGTGCCTGGAGTGTAGGGGATCACTATGGCTACACCTTC. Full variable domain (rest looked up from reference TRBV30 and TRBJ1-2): SQTIHQWPATLVQPVGSPLSLECTVEGTSNPNLYWYRQAAGRGLQLLFYSVGIGQISSEVPQNLSASRPQDRQFILSSKKLLLSDSGFYLCAWSVGDHYGYTFGSGTRLTVV.

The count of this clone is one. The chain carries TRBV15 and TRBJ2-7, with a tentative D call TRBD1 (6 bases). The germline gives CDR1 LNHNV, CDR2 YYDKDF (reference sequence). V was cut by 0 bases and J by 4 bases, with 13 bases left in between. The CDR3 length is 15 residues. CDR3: CATSRDRGEGYEQYF. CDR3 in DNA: TGTGCCACCAGCAGAGACAGGGGAGAAGGGTACGAGCAGTACTTC.

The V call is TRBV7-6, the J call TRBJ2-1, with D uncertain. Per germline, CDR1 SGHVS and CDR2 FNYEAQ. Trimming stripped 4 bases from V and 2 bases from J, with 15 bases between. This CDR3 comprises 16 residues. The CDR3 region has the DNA TGTGCCAGCAGCTCCAGGAAAGGTCGCGCCTACAATGAGCAGTTCTTC. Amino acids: CASSSRKGRAYNEQFF.

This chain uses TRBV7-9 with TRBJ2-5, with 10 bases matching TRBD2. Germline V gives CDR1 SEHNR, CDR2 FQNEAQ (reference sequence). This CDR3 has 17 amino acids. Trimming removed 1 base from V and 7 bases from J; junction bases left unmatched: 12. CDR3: CASSLDGTSEREGTQYF. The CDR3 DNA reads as TGTGCCAGCAGCTTAGACGGGACTAGCGAACGTGAGGGGACCCAGTACTTC.

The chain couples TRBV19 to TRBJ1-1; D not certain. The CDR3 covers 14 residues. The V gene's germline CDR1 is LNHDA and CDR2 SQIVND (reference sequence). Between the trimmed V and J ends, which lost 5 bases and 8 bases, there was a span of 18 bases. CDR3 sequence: CASSSNKQPQEAFF. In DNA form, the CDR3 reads TGTGCCAGTAGTTCCAACAAACAGCCCCAAGAAGCTTTCTTT.

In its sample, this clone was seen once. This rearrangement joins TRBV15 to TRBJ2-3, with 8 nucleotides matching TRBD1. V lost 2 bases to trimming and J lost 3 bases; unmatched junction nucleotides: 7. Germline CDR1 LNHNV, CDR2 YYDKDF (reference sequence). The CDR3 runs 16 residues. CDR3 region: CATSRQDRVGTDTQYF. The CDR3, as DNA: TGTGCCACCAGCAGACAGGACAGGGTCGGAACAGATACGCAGTATTTT. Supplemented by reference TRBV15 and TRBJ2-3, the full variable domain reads DAMVIQNPRYQVTQFGKPVTLSCSQTLNHNVMYWYQQKSSQAPKLLFHYYDKDFNNEADTPDNFQSRRPNTSFCFLDIRSPGLGDTAMYLCATSRQDRVGTDTQYFGPGTRLTVL.

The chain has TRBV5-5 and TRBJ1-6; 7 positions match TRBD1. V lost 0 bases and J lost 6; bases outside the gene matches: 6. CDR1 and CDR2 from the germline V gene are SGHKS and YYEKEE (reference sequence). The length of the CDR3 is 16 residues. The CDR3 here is CASSLGATGPNSPLHF. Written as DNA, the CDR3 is TGTGCCAGCAGCTTGGGGGCGACAGGGCCTAATTCACCCCTCCACTTT.

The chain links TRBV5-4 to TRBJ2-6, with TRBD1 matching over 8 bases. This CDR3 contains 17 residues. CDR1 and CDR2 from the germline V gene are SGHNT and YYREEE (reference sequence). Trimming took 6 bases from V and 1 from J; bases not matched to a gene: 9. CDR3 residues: CASTRGTGSSGANVLTF. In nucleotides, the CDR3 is TGTGCCAGCACCCGGGGGACAGGTAGTTCTGGGGCCAACGTCCTGACTTTC.

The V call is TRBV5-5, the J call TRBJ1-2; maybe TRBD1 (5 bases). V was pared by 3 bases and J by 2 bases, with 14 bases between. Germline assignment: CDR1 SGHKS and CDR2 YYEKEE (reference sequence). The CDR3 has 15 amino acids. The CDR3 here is CASSSQVDMNYGYTF. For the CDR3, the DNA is TGTGCCAGCAGCTCACAGGTGGATATGAACTATGGCTACACCTTC.